This TCR beta chain was sequenced in a study of identical twins. Study-level points and caveats: Models predicted less out-of-frame TCR alpha sharing in monozygotic twins than was found.

TCRdb redid the calling of the 5' RACE reads with MiXCR, one entry per CDR3 protein. The data show about 240,000 distinct CDR3 sequences, 10% to 13% seen once. Trimming left V 7 bases short and J 2 bases short, with 11 bases between. Germline V gene data show CDR1 as SQVTM and CDR2 as ANQGSEA. This CDR3 spans 12 amino acids. This clonotype was counted many times. What it recognizes is unknown. The sequencing sample was made of memory T cells sorted from blood. This receptor was identified in a middle-aged man in good health. The V and J genes are TRBV29-1 and TRBJ1-1; perhaps TRBD1 as D (5 bases). This chain's CDR3 is CSGGTGNTEAFF. As DNA, the CDR3 is TGCAGCGGAGGGACGGGAAACACTGAAGCTTTCTTT.